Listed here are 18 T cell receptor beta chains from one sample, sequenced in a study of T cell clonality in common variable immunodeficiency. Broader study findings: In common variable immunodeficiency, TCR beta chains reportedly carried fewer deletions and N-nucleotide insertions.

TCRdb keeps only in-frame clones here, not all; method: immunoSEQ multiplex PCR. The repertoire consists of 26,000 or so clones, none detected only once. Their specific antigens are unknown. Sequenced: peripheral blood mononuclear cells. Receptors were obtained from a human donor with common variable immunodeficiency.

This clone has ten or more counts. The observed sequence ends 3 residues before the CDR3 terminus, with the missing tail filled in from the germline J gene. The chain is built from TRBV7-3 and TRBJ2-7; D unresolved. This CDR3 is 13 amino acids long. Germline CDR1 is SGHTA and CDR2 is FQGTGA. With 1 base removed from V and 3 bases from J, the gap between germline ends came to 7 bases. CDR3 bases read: TGTGCCAGCAGCTTAAATCTTAACTACGAG. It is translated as CASSLNLNYE. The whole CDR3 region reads CASSLNLNYEQYF.

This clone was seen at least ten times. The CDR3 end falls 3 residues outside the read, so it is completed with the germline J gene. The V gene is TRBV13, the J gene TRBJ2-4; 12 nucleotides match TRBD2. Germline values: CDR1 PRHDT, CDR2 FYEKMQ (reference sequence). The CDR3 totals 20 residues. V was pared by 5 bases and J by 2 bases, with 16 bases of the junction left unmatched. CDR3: CASSTSGRSGAFPSKNIQYF. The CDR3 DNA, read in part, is TGTGCCAGCAGCACTAGCGGGAGGAGTGGGGCCTTCCCTTCCAAAAACATT. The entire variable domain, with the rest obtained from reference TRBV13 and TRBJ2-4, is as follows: AAGVIQSPRHLIKEKRETATLKCYPIPRHDTVYWYQQGPGQDPQFLISFYEKMQSDKGSIPDRFSAQQFSDYHSELNMSSLELGDSALYFCASSTSGRSGAFPSKNIQYFGAGTRLSVL.

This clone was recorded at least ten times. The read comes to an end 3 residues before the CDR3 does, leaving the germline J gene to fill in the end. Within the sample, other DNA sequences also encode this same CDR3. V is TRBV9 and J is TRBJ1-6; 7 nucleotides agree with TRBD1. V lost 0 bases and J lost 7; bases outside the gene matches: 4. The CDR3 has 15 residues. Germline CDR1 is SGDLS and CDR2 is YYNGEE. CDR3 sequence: CASSVEGQRNSPLHF. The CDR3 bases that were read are TGTGCCAGCAGCGTAGAGGGACAGCGGAATTCACCC.

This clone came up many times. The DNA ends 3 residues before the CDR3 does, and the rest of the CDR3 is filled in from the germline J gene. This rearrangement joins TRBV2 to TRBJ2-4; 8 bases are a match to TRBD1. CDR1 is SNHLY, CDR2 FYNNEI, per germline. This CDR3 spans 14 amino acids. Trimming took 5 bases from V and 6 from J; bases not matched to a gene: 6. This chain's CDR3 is CASSPGTGLNIQYF. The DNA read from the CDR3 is TGTGCCAGCAGTCCTGGGACAGGACTAAACATT.

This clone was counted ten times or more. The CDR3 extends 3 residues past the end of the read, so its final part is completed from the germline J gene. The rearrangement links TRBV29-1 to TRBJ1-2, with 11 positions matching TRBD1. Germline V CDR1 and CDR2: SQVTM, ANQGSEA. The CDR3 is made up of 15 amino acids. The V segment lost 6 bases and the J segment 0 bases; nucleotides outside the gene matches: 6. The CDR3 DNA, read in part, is TGCAGCGTGGTCGGGGGACAGGGGGCTAACTATGGC. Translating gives CSVVGGQGANYG. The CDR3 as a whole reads CSVVGGQGANYGYTF.

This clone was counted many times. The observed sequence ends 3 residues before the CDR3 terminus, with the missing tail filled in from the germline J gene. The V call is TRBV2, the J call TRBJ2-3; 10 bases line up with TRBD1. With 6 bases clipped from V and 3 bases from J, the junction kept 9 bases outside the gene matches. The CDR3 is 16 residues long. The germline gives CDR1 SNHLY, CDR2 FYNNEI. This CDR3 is CASRGGDRGRTDTQYF. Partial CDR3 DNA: TGTGCCAGCAGAGGCGGGGACAGGGGTCGAACAGATACG. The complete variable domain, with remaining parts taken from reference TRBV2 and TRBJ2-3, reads EPEVTQTPSHQVTQMGQEVILRCVPISNHLYFYWYRQILGQKVEFLVSFYNNEISEKSEIFDDQFSVERPDGSNFTLKIRSTKLEDSAMYFCASRGGDRGRTDTQYFGPGTRLTVL.

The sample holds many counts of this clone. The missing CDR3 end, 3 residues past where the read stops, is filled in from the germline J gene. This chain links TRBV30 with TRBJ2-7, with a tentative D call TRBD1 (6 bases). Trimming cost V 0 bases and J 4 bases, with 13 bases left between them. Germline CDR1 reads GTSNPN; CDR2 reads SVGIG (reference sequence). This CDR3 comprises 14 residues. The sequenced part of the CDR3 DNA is TGTGCCTGGAGTGTTATGGCAGGGGCATACGAG. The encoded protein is CAWSVMAGAYE. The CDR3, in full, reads CAWSVMAGAYEQYF.

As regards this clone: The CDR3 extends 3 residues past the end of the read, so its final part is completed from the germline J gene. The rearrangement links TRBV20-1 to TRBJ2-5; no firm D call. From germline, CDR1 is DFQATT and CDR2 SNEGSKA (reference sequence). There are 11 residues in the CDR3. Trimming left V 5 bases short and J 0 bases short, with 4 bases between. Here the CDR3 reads CSAANQETQYF. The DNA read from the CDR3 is TGCAGTGCTGCTAACCAAGAGACC.

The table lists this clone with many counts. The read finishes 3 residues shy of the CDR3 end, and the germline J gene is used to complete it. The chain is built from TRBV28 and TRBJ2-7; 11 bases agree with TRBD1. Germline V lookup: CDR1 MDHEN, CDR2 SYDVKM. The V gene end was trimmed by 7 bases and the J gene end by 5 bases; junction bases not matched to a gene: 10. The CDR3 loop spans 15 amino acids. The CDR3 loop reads CASNRLRDRGDEQYF. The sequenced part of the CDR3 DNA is TGTGCCAGCAACCGACTCCGGGACAGGGGGGACGAG.

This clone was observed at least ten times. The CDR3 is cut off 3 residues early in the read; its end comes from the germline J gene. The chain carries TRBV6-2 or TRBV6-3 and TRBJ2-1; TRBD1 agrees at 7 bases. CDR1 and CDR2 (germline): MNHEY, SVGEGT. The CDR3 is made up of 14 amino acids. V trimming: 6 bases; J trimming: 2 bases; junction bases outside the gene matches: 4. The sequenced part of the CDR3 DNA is TGTGCCAGCAGCTCAGGGGGTCCCTACAATGAG. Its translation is CASSSGGPYNE. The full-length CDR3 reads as CASSSGGPYNEQFF.

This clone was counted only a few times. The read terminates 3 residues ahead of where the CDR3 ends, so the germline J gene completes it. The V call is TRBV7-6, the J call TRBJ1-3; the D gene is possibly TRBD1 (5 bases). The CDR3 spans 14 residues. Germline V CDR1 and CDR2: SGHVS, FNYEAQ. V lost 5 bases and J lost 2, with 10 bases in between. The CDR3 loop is CASSVETAGNTIYF. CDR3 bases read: TGTGCCAGCAGCGTAGAGACAGCTGGAAACACC.

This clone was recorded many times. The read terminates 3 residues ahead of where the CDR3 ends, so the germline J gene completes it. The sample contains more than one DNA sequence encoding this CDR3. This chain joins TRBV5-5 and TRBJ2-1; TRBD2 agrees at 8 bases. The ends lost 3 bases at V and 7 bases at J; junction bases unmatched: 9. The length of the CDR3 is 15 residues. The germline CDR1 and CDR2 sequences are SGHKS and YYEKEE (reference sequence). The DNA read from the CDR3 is TGTGCCAGCAGCTCCCCCGGGGGGGCAAATAATGAG. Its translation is CASSSPGGANNE. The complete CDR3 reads CASSSPGGANNEQFF.

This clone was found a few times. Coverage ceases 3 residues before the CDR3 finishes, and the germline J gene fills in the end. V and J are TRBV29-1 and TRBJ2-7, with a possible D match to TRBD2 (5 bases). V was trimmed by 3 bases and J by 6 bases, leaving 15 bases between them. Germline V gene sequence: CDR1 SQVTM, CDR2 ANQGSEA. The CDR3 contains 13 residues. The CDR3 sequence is CSVEEATTGEQYF. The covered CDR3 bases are TGCAGCGTTGAGGAGGCGACTACGGGCGAG.

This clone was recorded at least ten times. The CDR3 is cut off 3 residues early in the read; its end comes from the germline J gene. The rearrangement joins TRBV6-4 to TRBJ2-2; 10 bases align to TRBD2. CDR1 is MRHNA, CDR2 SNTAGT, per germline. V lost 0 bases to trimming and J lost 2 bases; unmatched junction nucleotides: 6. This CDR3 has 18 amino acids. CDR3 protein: CASSDSMTSGSNTGELFF. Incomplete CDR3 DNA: TGTGCCAGCAGTGACTCCATGACTAGCGGGTCCAACACCGGGGAG.

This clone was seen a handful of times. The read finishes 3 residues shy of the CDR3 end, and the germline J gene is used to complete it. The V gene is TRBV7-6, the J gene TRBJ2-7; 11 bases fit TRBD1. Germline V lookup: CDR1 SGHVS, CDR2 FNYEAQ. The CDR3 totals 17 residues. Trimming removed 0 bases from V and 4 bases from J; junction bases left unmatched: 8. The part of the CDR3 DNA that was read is TGTGCCAGCAGCTTAGCAGTCGGACAGGGGGCGCGGTACGAG. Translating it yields CASSLAVGQGARYE. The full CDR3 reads CASSLAVGQGARYEQYF.

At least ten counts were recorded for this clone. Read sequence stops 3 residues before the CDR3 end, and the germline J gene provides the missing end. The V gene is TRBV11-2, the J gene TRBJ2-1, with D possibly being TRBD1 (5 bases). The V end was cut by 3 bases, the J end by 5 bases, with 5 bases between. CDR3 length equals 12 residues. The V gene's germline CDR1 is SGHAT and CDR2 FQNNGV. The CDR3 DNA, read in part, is TGTGCCAGCAGCTTGACAGACAATGAG. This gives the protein CASSLTDNE. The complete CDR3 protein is CASSLTDNEQFF.

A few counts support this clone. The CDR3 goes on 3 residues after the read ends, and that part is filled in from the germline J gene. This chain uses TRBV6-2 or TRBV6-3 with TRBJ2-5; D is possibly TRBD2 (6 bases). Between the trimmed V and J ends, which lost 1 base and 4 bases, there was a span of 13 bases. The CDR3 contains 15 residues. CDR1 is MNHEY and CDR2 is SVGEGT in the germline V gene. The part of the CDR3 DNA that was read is TGTGCCAGCAGTTACTTCGCAGGGAGGCGAGAGACC. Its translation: CASSYFAGRRET. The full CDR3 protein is CASSYFAGRRETQYF.

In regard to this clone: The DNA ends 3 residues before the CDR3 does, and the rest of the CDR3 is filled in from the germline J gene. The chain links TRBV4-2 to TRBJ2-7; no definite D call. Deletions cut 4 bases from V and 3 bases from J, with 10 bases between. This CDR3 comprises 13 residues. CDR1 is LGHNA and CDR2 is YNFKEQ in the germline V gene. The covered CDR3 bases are TGTGCCAGCAGCCTTCCCGAAGGCTACGAG. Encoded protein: CASSLPEGYE. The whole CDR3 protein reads CASSLPEGYEQYF.